The rows below give T cell receptor beta chains drawn from one sample of a study of post-analysis software for immune sequencing data. TCRdb re-derived calls from the PCR reads in MiXCR, one entry per CDR3 protein. Here the sample spans some 700,000 distinct CDR3 sequences, roughly three fifths being singletons. The sample comprised blood. The receptors come from a girl aged 2-10 years with multiple sclerosis. Each CDR3 is given without its conserved first and last residue.

J,V,CDR3
TRBJ2-7,TRBV6-1,ASRGRGNEQY
TRBJ1-2,TRBV12-3/TRBV12-4,ASSPGQALYGYT
TRBJ2-7,TRBV27,ASSMGTTIYEQY
TRBJ2-1,TRBV2,ASSDRRGGNNEQF
TRBJ2-3,TRBV7-2,AGSSRPGGRGDTQY
-,TRBV29-1,SVGTASRYEQY
TRBJ2-1,TRBV6-2/TRBV6-3,ASSPSLGQENEQF
TRBJ1-5,TRBV6-2/TRBV6-3,ASSYGKGNQPQH
TRBJ2-3,TRBV30,AWSGLAGSTDTQY
TRBJ1-2,TRBV6-5,ASSFRRTGVGYGYT
TRBJ2-1,TRBV7-9,ASSPGLAGSGRSYNEQF
TRBJ2-1,TRBV5-1,ASSLGPDTDKQF
TRBJ2-3,TRBV6-5,ASSQVGGQDTQY
TRBJ2-5,TRBV20-1,SARDRVLGETQY
TRBJ2-1,TRBV5-1,ASTHLRAGDPEYNEQF
TRBJ2-3,TRBV5-1,ASSPGQGVTDTQY
TRBJ1-4,TRBV29-1,SVQLTRNEKRF
TRBJ2-7,TRBV12-3/TRBV12-4,ASSGARSEQY
TRBJ1-1,TRBV5-1,ASSGKPTEAF
TRBJ2-7,TRBV3-1,ASSVGDYEQY
TRBJ1-6,TRBV20-1,SASQGVGDSPLH
TRBJ2-1,TRBV18,ASSPDLWGTRRNEQF
TRBJ2-1,TRBV12-3/TRBV12-4,ASSLAGQHEQF
TRBJ1-2,TRBV7-9,ASSDGGLGYGYT
TRBJ2-3,TRBV7-2,ASSTTGLGTQY
TRBJ1-5,TRBV20-1,SANSGGVGNQPQH
TRBJ2-7,TRBV7-2,ASSLVAGANHEQY
TRBJ2-5,TRBV21-1,ASSNLSQTQY
TRBJ2-3,TRBV10-3,AISESLADTQY
TRBJ1-4,TRBV5-1,ASSLRPQGASNEKLF
TRBJ2-1,TRBV5-1,ASSLGLAGARSYNEQF
TRBJ2-1,TRBV5-1,ASSVGRELNEQF